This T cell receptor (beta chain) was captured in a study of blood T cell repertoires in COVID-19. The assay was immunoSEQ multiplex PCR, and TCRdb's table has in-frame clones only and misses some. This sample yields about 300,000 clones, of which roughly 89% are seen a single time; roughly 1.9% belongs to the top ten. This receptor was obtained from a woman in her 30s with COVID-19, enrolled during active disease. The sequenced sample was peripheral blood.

The CDR3 DNA sequence: TGTGCCAGTAGTTCATCCCGGACAGCTAACTATGGCTACACCTTC. Translated, it gives CASSSSRTANYGYTF. The chain joins TRBV19 to TRBJ1-2, with D maybe TRBD1 (6 bases). Trimming left V 5 bases short and J 0 bases short, with 13 bases between. Germline CDR1 LNHDA, CDR2 SQIVND (reference sequence). This CDR3 contains 15 residues.